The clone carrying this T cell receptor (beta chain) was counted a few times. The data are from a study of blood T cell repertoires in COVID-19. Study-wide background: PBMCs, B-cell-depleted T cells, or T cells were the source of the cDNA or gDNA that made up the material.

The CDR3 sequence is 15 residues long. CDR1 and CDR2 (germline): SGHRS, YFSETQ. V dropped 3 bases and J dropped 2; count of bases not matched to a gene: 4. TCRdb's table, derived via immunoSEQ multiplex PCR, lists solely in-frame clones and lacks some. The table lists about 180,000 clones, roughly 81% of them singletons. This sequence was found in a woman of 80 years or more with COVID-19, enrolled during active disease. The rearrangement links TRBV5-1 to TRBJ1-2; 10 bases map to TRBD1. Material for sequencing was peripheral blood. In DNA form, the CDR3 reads TGCGCCAGCAGCTCTACGGGACAGGGGAACTATGGCTACACCTTC. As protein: CASSSTGQGNYGYTF.